The entry that follows covers one TCR beta chain sequence. The data were produced by immunoSEQ multiplex PCR, yet TCRdb's version contains in-frame clones alone and is incomplete. The sample lists 25,000 to 30,000 clones; 89% were seen once. The record originates from a study of T cell changes during pregnancy in multiple sclerosis. V dropped 3 bases and J dropped 6; count of bases not matched to a gene: 9. Germline V gives CDR1 SGHVS, CDR2 FQNEAQ. The length of the CDR3 is 17 residues. The V call is TRBV7-8, the J call TRBJ2-2; the match to TRBD2 covers 11 bases. The TCR sequence derives from a female donor in good health, enrolled as a control in a pregnancy study. The material was CD4+ T cells from peripheral blood mononuclear cells, obtained in the first trimester of pregnancy. As DNA, the CDR3 is TGTGCCAGCAGCTTCTCTAATATAGCGGGAGGGCCCGGGGAGCTGTTTTTT. This codes for CASSFSNIAGGPGELFF.